This TCR beta chain was identified in a study of synovial regulatory T cells in juvenile arthritis. Study summary: Six patients were on methotrexate and three were untreated.

Study-wide results and limits: Inflammation-associated Treg cells in blood had less TCR diversity than the remaining blood Treg cells.

Sequencing was performed with immunoSEQ multiplex PCR; in TCRdb, only in-frame clones are kept and a portion is missing. Here the sample table reports about a thousand clones. The germline V gene encodes CDR1 SGHRS and CDR2 YFSETQ. CDR3 size: 13 residues. No DNA is listed. This clone counts as medium-sized (0.01 to 0.1%) by frequency. The antigen remains unidentified. This receptor was taken from a donor younger than 30 with juvenile idiopathic arthritis. The sample comprised Treg cells from blood. Subset indicated: HLA-DR+ inflammation-associated blood Treg cells. The chain joins TRBV5-1 to TRBJ1-1. This CDR3 is CASSLAWNTEAFF.